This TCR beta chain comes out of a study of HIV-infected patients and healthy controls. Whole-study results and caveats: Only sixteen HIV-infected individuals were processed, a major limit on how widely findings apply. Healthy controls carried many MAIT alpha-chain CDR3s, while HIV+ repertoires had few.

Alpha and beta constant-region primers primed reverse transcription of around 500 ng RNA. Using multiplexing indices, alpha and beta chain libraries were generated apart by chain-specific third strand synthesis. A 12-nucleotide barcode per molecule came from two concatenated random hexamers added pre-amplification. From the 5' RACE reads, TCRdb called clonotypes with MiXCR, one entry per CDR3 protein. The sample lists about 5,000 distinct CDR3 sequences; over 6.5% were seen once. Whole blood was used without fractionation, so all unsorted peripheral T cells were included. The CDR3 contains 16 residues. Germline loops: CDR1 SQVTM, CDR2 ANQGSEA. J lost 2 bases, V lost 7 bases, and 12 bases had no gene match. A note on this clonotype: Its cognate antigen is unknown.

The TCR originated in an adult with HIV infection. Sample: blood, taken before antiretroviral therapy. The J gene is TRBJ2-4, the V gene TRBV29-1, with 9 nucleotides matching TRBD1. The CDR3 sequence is CSDTGGRRLPKNIQYF. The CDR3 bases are TGCAGCGACACAGGGGGCAGGAGACTACCCAAAAACATTCAGTACTTC.